This TCR beta chain was captured in a study of T cells in localized non-small cell lung cancer. Overall study results and limits: Longer survival (overall) was linked to higher T cell density in blood. Uninvolved adjacent lung, not tumor, had the highest T cell clonality.

About this clone: Its antigen is currently unknown.

Assay: immunoSEQ multiplex PCR; the TCRdb copy retains only in-frame clones and omits some. The sample lists about 3,500 clones; roughly 25% were seen once. The sequence was collected from a woman aged 35 to 69 with stage I lung adenocarcinoma. The sequenced sample was lung tumor tissue, obtained before any cancer treatment.

CDR3 in DNA: TGCGCCAGCAGCCAGAACAGGGGGTCGGGTTCTGAGCAGTTCTTC. Translated: CASSQNRGSGSEQFF. V usage is TRBV4-1 and J usage is TRBJ2-1, with 8 positions matching TRBD1. V was pared by 3 bases and J by 9 bases, with 10 bases of the junction left unmatched. The CDR3 is 15 amino acids. Germline values: CDR1 MGHRA, CDR2 YSYEKL.